This TCR beta chain was identified during a study of regulatory T cells in long-lasting Graves disease (dated by TCRdb to about 2021). A note on the overall study: Patients with newly diagnosed Graves' disease had been on antithyroid drugs for under 3 months. The study was conducted in China and was registered as a clinical trial. A total of roughly 35 samples underwent TCR sequencing: around 13 from persistent and around 20 from newly diagnosed Graves' disease patients. This study used TCR sequencing and RNA sequencing of peripheral blood to compare persistent Graves' disease patients against newly diagnosed Graves' disease patients. What the research found in general, with its limitations: Sequencing and analysis were limited to the TCR beta chain. Lower TCR Shannon entropy and fewer highly expanded clones were observed in persistent Graves' disease patients than in newly diagnosed patients, which suggested clonal expansion. Preferential use of TRBV28, TRBJ1-2 and TRBJ2-5 was observed in persistent disease, whereas TRBV20-1 and TRBJ2-1 were favored in newly diagnosed disease. As a limitation, the authors acknowledged that the small sample size may reduce accuracy. A larger number of public clonotypes was shared among persistent patients (approximately 2,600) than among newly diagnosed patients (around 890). Peripheral blood alone was examined, since thyroid tissue, which constituted the primary lesion, could not be accessed.

In the paper's terms, the time point label means: newly diagnosed GD, antithyroid drugs for less than 3 months. For both TCR sequencing and RNA sequencing, RNA was extracted from PBMCs using TRIzol. The diagnosis of Graves' disease followed American Thyroid Association guidelines. Patients for the study were recruited at an endocrinology department in Xi'an, China. Each patient gave 7.5 to 10 milliliters of peripheral blood, collected in an EDTA anticoagulant tube. Ficoll Paque Plus density gradient separation was used to isolate PBMCs, and no further T cell sorting was performed. RNA quality was checked with an Agilent 2100 Bioanalyzer and agarose gel, and concentration with a NanoDrop 2000. Counted from cysteine to phenylalanine, this CDR3 has 14 amino acids. The retained sequence is limited to the CDR3, 42 bases, with the frame set at the first base. Trimming costs V 3 bases and J 3 bases, and their ends lie 9 bases apart. CDR1 and CDR2 (SEHNR, FQNEAQ) derive from the germline V gene (reference sequence).

The protocol used for the library was multiplex PCR. The data were produced on an Illumina HiSeq 4000. iRepertoire HTBI primers and Arm-PCR amplification of CDR3 regions were used to construct TCR beta libraries. PCR products were gel purified before sequencing. On the authors' methods: Gene usage analysis of CDR3 amino acid clonotypes relied on the 60 or so TRBV and around 13 TRBJ segments identified across samples. COPE and FqMerger were used to merge the filtered high-quality paired reads into contigs. Contigs were aligned with BLAST to IMGT TRBV, TRBD and TRBJ reference genes, and CDR3 was defined per IMGT. Any clonotype with a frequency above 0.1% was counted as a highly expanded clone. Shannon entropy served as the measure of repertoire diversity, while the Gini coefficient captured V-J evenness. Public clonotypes were defined as clonotypes shared by more than one individual. TCRdb took the public reads, trimmed them with fastp at Q25, ran MiXCR for clone calling and kept in-frame beta chains. All rows with the same CDR3 protein become a single entry with the most common DNA and genes. What appears here as the V and J calls and clone size reflects TCRdb's work, not the paper's. This sample lists 200,000 to 250,000 distinct CDR3 sequences; around 20% were detected once. The top ten clonotypes cover about 11% of the sample.

A note on this clonotype: The antigen it recognizes is unknown. No base quality information exists; no much larger clone differs at one position.

These data were also reused for a study on T cells in Graves' hyperthyroidism and ophthalmopathy. That second publication adds: A patient counted as having stable Graves' hyperthyroidism if no progression to ophthalmopathy occurred over 18 months of follow-up. Hyperthyroidism patients were newly diagnosed, had a disease duration of under 2 months, and were aged 18 to 65 years. Any patient with an uncontrolled infection, another autoimmune disease, pregnancy or lactation was excluded. Clinical symptoms, serum thyroxine and TRAb, thyroid ultrasound, and orbital computed tomography formed the basis for the diagnoses. A first-round RT-PCR of the TCR CDR3 used the HTBI primer set with the Qiagen OneStep RT-PCR kit. Blood samples also contained most of the expanded thyroid clonotypes (frequency above 0.001), which suggests that blood repertoires may reflect thyroid immune responses. In cross-validation, a model built on a 13 V-J signature told ophthalmopathy apart from stable hyperthyroidism with just under 90% sensitivity and about 81% specificity, and in testing the same model reached 80%/75%. In validation, the model predicted progression to ophthalmopathy a median of approximately 6.3 months before onset, with roughly 71% sensitivity and more than 72% specificity. To identify distinguishing TCR V-J signatures, a discovery cohort of 90 to 100 patients was used, comprising under 45 with Graves' ophthalmopathy and 57 with stable Graves' hyperthyroidism. Prospective prediction of ophthalmopathy was tested in an independent validation cohort consisting of some 18 hyperthyroidism patients and more than 15 patients who later progressed to ophthalmopathy. For training and testing, the 100 or so patients in the discovery cohort were randomly divided in a 7:3 ratio. In addition, the study compared T-cell repertoires in thyroid tissue and in blood from over 5 Graves' hyperthyroidism patients. Following sampling, methimazole starting at 30 mg daily was given to hyperthyroidism patients, and high-dose intravenous methylprednisolone was given to ophthalmopathy patients. A second multiplex PCR round built the libraries, followed by size selection and purification. Libraries were sequenced paired-end with 100 bp reads on an Illumina HiSeq2000. Raw data were processed with SOAPnuke, discarding reads with adapters, uncalled bases, mean Phred below 15, or no exact constant-primer or identifier match. COPE v1.2.5 was used to merge high-quality paired reads, and clonotypes were defined as unique nucleotide sequences. Clonotypes were aligned to IMGT TRBV, TRBD and TRBJ reference segments using MiTCR v1.1. The analysis was restricted to V-J combinations with a frequency above 0.0001, which together covered 99.2% of the repertoires. The TCS score was defined as F50 (clonal expansion) divided by E x V (chaos), with BLOSUM62-based TCRdist calculated between CDR3 peptides within each V-J. Welch's t-statistics and random forest reduced 450 to 600 V-J features to 10 to 15, which were used in a naive Bayes classifier (R e1071). No statistical method was used to set the sample size in advance, and investigators knew the group allocation. The paper describes TCR Vbeta CDR3 sequencing of fewer than 150 peripheral blood samples, made up of roughly 45 ophthalmopathy patients, 70 to 80 hyperthyroidism patients and some 17 progressor patients.

In this chain, TRBV7-9 is recombined with TRBJ2-1, and TRBD1 may be the D gene, going by 6 matching bases. The sequence came from a woman aged 25 to 39 with Graves disease. Donor details come from another sample of the same person, matched by shared clones. The sequencing here drew on peripheral blood mononuclear cells (PBMCs), taken at new diagnosis, from a patient treated with antithyroid drugs. Here the CDR3 is given as CASSFRDNYNEQFF. The nucleotides are TGTGCCAGCAGCTTTAGGGACAACTACAATGAGCAGTTCTTC.